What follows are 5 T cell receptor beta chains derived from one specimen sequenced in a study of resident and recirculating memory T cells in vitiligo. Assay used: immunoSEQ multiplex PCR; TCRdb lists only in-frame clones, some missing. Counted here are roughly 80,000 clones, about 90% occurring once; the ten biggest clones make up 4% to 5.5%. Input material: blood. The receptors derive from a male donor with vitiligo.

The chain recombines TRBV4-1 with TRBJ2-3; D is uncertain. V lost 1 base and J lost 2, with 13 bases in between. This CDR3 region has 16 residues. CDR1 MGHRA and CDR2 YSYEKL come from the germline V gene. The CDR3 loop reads CASSQVAHLTTDTQYF. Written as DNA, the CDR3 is TGCGCCAGCAGCCAAGTTGCGCACCTAACCACAGATACGCAGTATTTT.

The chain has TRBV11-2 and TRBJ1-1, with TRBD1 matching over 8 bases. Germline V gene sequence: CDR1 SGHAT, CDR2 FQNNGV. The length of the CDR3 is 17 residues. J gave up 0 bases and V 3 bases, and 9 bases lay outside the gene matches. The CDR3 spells CASSLWTGRDLNTEAFF. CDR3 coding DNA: TGTGCCAGCAGCTTGTGGACAGGGAGGGATTTGAACACTGAAGCTTTCTTT.

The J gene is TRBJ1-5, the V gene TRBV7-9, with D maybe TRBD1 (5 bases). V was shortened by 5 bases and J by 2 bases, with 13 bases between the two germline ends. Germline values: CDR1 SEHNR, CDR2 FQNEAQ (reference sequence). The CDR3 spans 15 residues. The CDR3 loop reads CASSPGGLRNQPQHF. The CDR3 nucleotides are TGTGCCAGCAGCCCGGGGGGATTACGCAATCAGCCCCAGCATTTT.

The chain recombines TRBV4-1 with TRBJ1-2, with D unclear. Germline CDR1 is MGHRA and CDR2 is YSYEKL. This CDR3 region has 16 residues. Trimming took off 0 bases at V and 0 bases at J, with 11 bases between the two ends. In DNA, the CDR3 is TGCGCCAGCAGCCAAGAGGTAACCATAGCTAACTATGGCTACACCTTC. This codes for CASSQEVTIANYGYTF.

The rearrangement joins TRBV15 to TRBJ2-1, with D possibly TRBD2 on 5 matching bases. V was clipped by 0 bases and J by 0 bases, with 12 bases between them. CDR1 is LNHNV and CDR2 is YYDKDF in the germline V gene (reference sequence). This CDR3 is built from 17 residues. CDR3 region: CATSRDLALRSYNEQFF. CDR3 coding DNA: TGTGCCACCAGCAGAGACCTAGCACTTCGCTCCTACAATGAGCAGTTCTTC. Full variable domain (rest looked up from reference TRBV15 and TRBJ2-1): DAMVIQNPRYQVTQFGKPVTLSCSQTLNHNVMYWYQQKSSQAPKLLFHYYDKDFNNEADTPDNFQSRRPNTSFCFLDIRSPGLGDTAMYLCATSRDLALRSYNEQFFGPGTRLTVL.